These T cell receptor beta chains were read from a single sample in a study of T cell responses to AZD1222 COVID-19 vaccine. TCRdb's copy holds only in-frame clones and misses some; the assay was immunoSEQ multiplex PCR. Counted here are about 150,000 clones, 90% occurring once; the ten biggest clones make up about 6%. Sequencing used peripheral blood, obtained 28 days after the second AZD1222 dose. These receptors were taken from an adult who received the AZD1222 COVID-19 vaccine. CDR3s include the opening cysteine and the closing phenylalanine or tryptophan. Each record gives: V gene, J gene, clone size, D gene, CDR3 DNA, CDR3 protein. D genes are given only for firm matches. Clone size is stated in some rows and not others, as once, few, many or a class when expanded.

v_gene: TRBV6-5
j_gene: TRBJ1-5
abundance: .
d_gene: .
CDR3nt: TGTGCCAGCAGTTATCAGCCCCAGCATTTT
CDR3aa: CASSYQPQHF

v_gene: TRBV27
j_gene: TRBJ1-5
abundance: once
d_gene: .
CDR3nt: TGTGCCAGCAGTTTATGGGGGGATGGCAATCAGCCCCAGCATTTT
CDR3aa: CASSLWGDGNQPQHF

v_gene: TRBV3-1/TRBV3-2
j_gene: TRBJ2-7
abundance: .
d_gene: TRBD1
CDR3nt: TGTGCCAGCAGCCACGGGACAGTCAACGAGCAGTACTTC
CDR3aa: CASSHGTVNEQYF

v_gene: TRBV28
j_gene: TRBJ1-1
abundance: .
d_gene: .
CDR3nt: TGTGCCAGCAGCCCCGCGGGGGGCACTGAAGCTTTCTTT
CDR3aa: CASSPAGGTEAFF

v_gene: TRBV12-3/TRBV12-4
j_gene: TRBJ1-1
abundance: .
d_gene: .
CDR3nt: TGTGCCAGCAGTTTTTTCTGGGAGACTGAAGCTTTCTTT
CDR3aa: CASSFFWETEAFF

v_gene: TRBV30
j_gene: TRBJ2-2
abundance: .
d_gene: TRBD2
CDR3nt: TGTGCCTGGGACCGGGGGGGCTACACCGGGGAGCTGTTTTTT
CDR3aa: CAWDRGGYTGELFF

v_gene: TRBV6-5
j_gene: TRBJ2-5
abundance: .
d_gene: TRBD1
CDR3nt: TGTGCCAGCAGTCCAGGGGGTCAGGAGACCCAGTACTTC
CDR3aa: CASSPGGQETQYF

v_gene: TRBV6-4
j_gene: TRBJ2-3
abundance: few
d_gene: TRBD2
CDR3nt: TGTGCCAGCAGTGAAATAGCGGGGGGTAGCACAGATACGCAGTATTTT
CDR3aa: CASSEIAGGSTDTQYF

v_gene: TRBV27
j_gene: TRBJ2-3
abundance: .
d_gene: TRBD2
CDR3nt: TGTGCCAGCAGCCGAGCTGGGACTAGAGCAGATACGCAGTATTTT
CDR3aa: CASSRAGTRADTQYF

v_gene: TRBV27
j_gene: TRBJ1-6
abundance: once
d_gene: .
CDR3nt: TGTGCCAGCAGTTTTATGGACAGCGGGGTCCCCCTCCACTTT
CDR3aa: CASSFMDSGVPLHF

v_gene: TRBV7-9
j_gene: TRBJ1-1
abundance: .
d_gene: .
CDR3nt: TGTGCCAGCAGCAAGGGGCCGAACACTGAAGCTTTCTTT
CDR3aa: CASSKGPNTEAFF

v_gene: TRBV18
j_gene: TRBJ2-2
abundance: .
d_gene: TRBD2
CDR3nt: TGTGCCAGCTCACCACGGGGACTAGCGGGAAACACCGGGGAGCTGTTTTTT
CDR3aa: CASSPRGLAGNTGELFF

v_gene: TRBV7-3
j_gene: TRBJ1-1
abundance: once
d_gene: TRBD1
CDR3nt: TGTGCCAGCAGCCGGGACAGGAACACTGAAGCTTTCTTT
CDR3aa: CASSRDRNTEAFF